The present TCR beta chain was sequenced within a study of T cell responses to AZD1222 COVID-19 vaccine. On the study more broadly: Samples with a second dose at about 4 or about 12 weeks were pooled together. Study-level findings and limits: Clonal diversity was possibly underestimated, and the donors were mostly white British, with more females. Rises in breadth and depth of Spike-specific TCRs came after two AZD1222 doses. No day 14 peak samples; only post-peak repertoires were characterized.

V was clipped by 1 base and J by 2 bases; unmatched bases: 4. Germline CDR1 is SQVTM and CDR2 is ANQGSEA. This CDR3 has 15 residues. The method was immunoSEQ multiplex PCR; TCRdb's version includes in-frame clones alone and lacks a portion of them. The data hold around 160,000 clones, with around 89% observed a single time. With respect to this clone: Its antigen remains unidentified.

V usage is TRBV29-1 and J usage is TRBJ2-3; TRBD2 matches at 9 bases. The sample here was peripheral blood, taken on day 0 of AZD1222 vaccination. This clonotype was obtained from an adult in good health. CDR3 loop: CSVEGLAGTTDTQYF. CDR3 DNA: TGCAGCGTTGAAGGCCTAGCGGGGACCACAGATACGCAGTATTTT.